The 3 T cell receptor beta chains below all came from one sample that was sequenced in a study of tissue T cells after allogeneic stem cell transplantation. The table came from immunoSEQ multiplex PCR; TCRdb's copy has only in-frame clones and leaves some out. This table has 9,700 or so clones, 50% to 80% appearing once. The sample in question was tissue from the stomach, obtained at autopsy. These receptors all come from a male donor at least 60 years old with lung cancer.

This chain uses TRBV19 with TRBJ1-5; possible D gene TRBD1, 6 bases. Germline V gene data show CDR1 as LNHDA and CDR2 as SQIVND (reference sequence). V lost 1 base to trimming and J lost 3 bases, with 10 bases between them. The CDR3 has 15 residues. CDR3 sequence (DNA): TGTGCCAGTAGTATAGGACAGGTCGACAATCAGCCCCAGCATTTT. This translates into CASSIGQVDNQPQHF.

V usage is TRBV10-3 and J usage is TRBJ1-2; TRBD1 aligns across 8 bases. Germline V gene lookup returns CDR1 ENHRY and CDR2 SYGVKD. There are 13 residues in the CDR3. J was trimmed by 7 bases and V by 3 bases; bases with no gene match: 4. In nucleotides, the CDR3 is TGTGCCATCAGTGAATCAGGGGGCGTTGGCTACACCTTC. Translated: CAISESGGVGYTF.

This clone was found once. V gene TRBV5-4 combines with J gene TRBJ2-1; the D gene is possibly TRBD1 (6 bases). The CDR3 totals 15 residues. Trimming removed 4 bases from V and 5 bases from J, with 16 bases in between. Per germline, CDR1 SGHNT and CDR2 YYREEE (reference sequence). The CDR3 reads CASSEPGHKNNEQFF. The CDR3 DNA follows: TGTGCCAGCAGCGAGCCGGGACACAAGAACAATGAGCAGTTCTTC. Complete variable domain (other parts from reference TRBV5-4 and TRBJ2-1): ETGVTQSPTHLIKTRGQQVTLRCSSQSGHNTVSWYQQALGQGPQFIFQYYREEENGRGNFPPRFSGLQFPNYSSELNVNALELDDSALYLCASSEPGHKNNEQFFGPGTRLTVL.